This T cell receptor beta chain was retrieved from a study of chemoradiotherapy in HPV16-positive cancers. Looking at the study overall: Functional T-cell assays on a couple of HPV16-positive patients' cells defined candidate HPV-specific clones and common TCR motifs. Findings and limits, study-wide: For HPV16-positive patients, expanding HPV-responsive T cells associated with longer recurrence-free survival. During treatment, candidate HPV-specific clones and E7-related motifs expanded in tumor. Only a couple of HPV16-positive patients supplied the functional HPV-specificity definition.

Measured with immunoSEQ multiplex PCR; TCRdb has only the in-frame clones, and not every one. This table holds around 1,000 clones, around 85% found once. CDR1 and CDR2 from the germline V gene are SGHDT and YYEEEE. The length of the CDR3 is 17 residues. V was pared by 4 bases and J by 7 bases, with 11 bases of the junction left unmatched. In regard to this clone: Its antigen remains unidentified.

This specimen consisted of tumor tissue, obtained from a patient who underwent chemoradiotherapy. The receptor was isolated from a human donor with HPV-associated anogenital cancer. The gene calls are TRBV5-6 and TRBJ2-2, with 12 bases that match TRBD1. CDR3 sequence reads: CASSRWGQGAYGGELFF. For the CDR3, the DNA is TGTGCCAGCAGCCGATGGGGACAGGGGGCCTATGGCGGGGAGCTGTTTTTT.